A selection of T cell receptor beta chains follows, all from one sample in a study of blood T cell repertoires in COVID-19. Only in-frame clones appear in the TCRdb table, and some are missing; sequencing was by immunoSEQ multiplex PCR. The sample lists roughly 250,000 clones, approximately 86% seen once, with about 0.9% in the top ten. Source material: peripheral blood. The receptors shown here come from a human donor with COVID-19, enrolled during active disease. The donor label of this sample is uncertain. CDR3s include the opening cysteine and the closing phenylalanine or tryptophan. Each record gives: J gene, V gene, clone size, D gene, CDR3 protein, CDR3 DNA. D genes are given only for firm matches. The size field is filled for only some rows; it gives once, few, many or a size class.

TRBJ1-2 | TRBV5-4 | NA | TRBD1 | CASSLAGTGERNYGYTF | TGTGCCAGCAGCTTGGCCGGGACAGGGGAACGGAACTATGGCTACACCTTC
TRBJ2-1 | TRBV5-1 | NA | TRBD2 | CASSFTVAGAGSYNEQFF | TGCGCCAGCAGCTTTACGGTAGCGGGAGCGGGGTCCTACAATGAGCAGTTCTTC
TRBJ1-1 | TRBV5-6 | NA | NA | CASSSITGYTEAFF | TGTGCCAGCAGCTCTATAACAGGGTACACTGAAGCTTTCTTT
TRBJ1-3 | TRBV19 | NA | TRBD1 | CASSTGQGPGNTIYF | TGTGCCAGTAGTACGGGACAGGGGCCTGGAAACACCATATATTTT
TRBJ2-7 | TRBV2 | NA | NA | CASQFDSSYEQYF | TGTGCCAGCCAATTCGACAGTAGCTACGAGCAGTACTTC
TRBJ2-1 | TRBV12-3/TRBV12-4 | once | NA | CASSFINEQFF | TGTGCCAGCAGTTTTATCAATGAGCAGTTCTTC
TRBJ1-1 | TRBV19 | NA | NA | CASSRETEAFF | TGTGCCAGTAGTCGTGAGACTGAAGCTTTCTTT
TRBJ1-2 | TRBV19 | NA | NA | CASSIGQNGYTF | TGTGCCAGTAGTATAGGACAGAATGGCTACACCTTC
TRBJ1-1 | TRBV6-4 | few | NA | CASNGLSMAEAFF | TGTGCCAGCAATGGACTGTCGATGGCTGAAGCTTTCTTT
TRBJ2-1 | TRBV5-1 | NA | NA | CASSLGASSSDEQFF | TGCGCCAGCAGCTTGGGTGCTAGTTCGTCCGATGAGCAGTTCTTC
TRBJ2-3 | TRBV18 | NA | TRBD2 | CASSPRSLLAGEVDTQYF | TGTGCCAGCTCACCACGGTCCTTACTAGCGGGAGAAGTAGATACGCAGTATTTT
TRBJ2-7 | TRBV21-1 | NA | NA | CATQNGSEQYF | TGTGCCACCCAAAACGGGAGCGAGCAGTACTTC
TRBJ1-1 | TRBV30 | NA | NA | CAWRQGSNTEAFF | TGTGCCTGGAGACAGGGTTCGAACACTGAAGCTTTCTTT
TRBJ2-1 | TRBV7-9 | NA | TRBD2 | CASSLPWLAGGGEQFF | TGTGCCAGCAGCTTACCGTGGCTAGCGGGAGGGGGTGAGCAGTTCTTC
TRBJ2-6 | TRBV2 | few | TRBD2 | CASSGEGSGANVLTF | TGTGCCAGCAGTGGGGAGGGCTCTGGGGCCAACGTCCTGACTTTC
TRBJ2-1 | TRBV5-1 | NA | TRBD2 | CASRAPGLTSGNEQFF | TGCGCCAGCAGAGCCCCGGGACTAACATCGGGGAATGAGCAGTTCTTC
TRBJ2-7 | TRBV2 | NA | TRBD2 | CASSLTAGGPEVGEQYF | TGTGCCAGCAGCCTAACAGCGGGAGGGCCCGAGGTAGGCGAGCAGTACTTC
TRBJ2-2 | TRBV30 | NA | NA | CACVAGANTGELFF | TGTGCCTGTGTTGCAGGGGCAAACACCGGGGAGCTGTTTTTT
TRBJ2-7 | TRBV9 | few | TRBD1 | CASSKTGQGYEQYF | TGTGCCAGCAGCAAAACCGGACAGGGCTACGAGCAGTACTTC
TRBJ2-5 | TRBV30 | NA | NA | CAWSPTWDNQETQYF | TGTGCCTGGAGTCCAACCTGGGACAACCAAGAGACCCAGTACTTC
TRBJ1-4 | TRBV28 | NA | NA | CASRTPREANEKLFF | TGTGCCAGCCGGACGCCGAGGGAGGCTAATGAAAAACTGTTTTTT
TRBJ1-5 | TRBV19 | NA | NA | CASRGGAAPNQPQHF | TGTGCCAGTAGGGGGGGGGCTGCTCCGAATCAGCCCCAGCATTTT
TRBJ1-2 | TRBV29-1 | NA | TRBD1 | CSVGDSPYGYTF | TGCAGCGTCGGGGACAGTCCGTATGGCTACACCTTC
TRBJ1-4 | TRBV7-9 | NA | NA | CASSPSGFATNEKLFF | TGTGCCAGCAGCCCCTCGGGTTTTGCAACTAATGAAAAACTGTTTTTT
TRBJ2-1 | TRBV20-1 | NA | TRBD2 | CSASRGLADPYNEQFF | TGCAGTGCTAGTCGGGGACTAGCGGACCCCTACAATGAGCAGTTCTTC